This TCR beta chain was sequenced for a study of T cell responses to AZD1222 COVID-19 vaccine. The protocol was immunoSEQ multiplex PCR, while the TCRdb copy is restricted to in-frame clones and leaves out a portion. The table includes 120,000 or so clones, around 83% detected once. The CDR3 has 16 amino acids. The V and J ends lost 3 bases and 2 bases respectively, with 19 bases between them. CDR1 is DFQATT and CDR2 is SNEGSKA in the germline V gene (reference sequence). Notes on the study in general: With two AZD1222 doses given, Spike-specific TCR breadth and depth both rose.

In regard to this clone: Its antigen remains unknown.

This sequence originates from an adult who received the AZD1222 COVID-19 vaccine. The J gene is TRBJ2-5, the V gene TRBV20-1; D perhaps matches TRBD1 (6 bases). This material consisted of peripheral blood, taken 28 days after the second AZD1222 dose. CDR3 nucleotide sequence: TGCAGTGCTAGTAAAAATACAGGGCCACGTCAAGAGACCCAGTACTTC. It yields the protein CSASKNTGPRQETQYF.